Following are 20 T cell receptor beta chains from one sample sequenced in a study of T cell changes during pregnancy in multiple sclerosis. Some clones are missing from TCRdb's copy, which holds only in-frame ones; the method was immunoSEQ multiplex PCR. The table has fewer than 20,000 clones, 80% to 90% seen once. Sequencing was performed on CD8+ T cells from peripheral blood mononuclear cells, taken in the second trimester of pregnancy. These TCRs come from a female donor in good health, enrolled as a control in a pregnancy study.

The genes are TRBV28 and TRBJ2-3; D might be TRBD2 (5 bases). V dropped 2 bases and J dropped 2 bases, with 11 bases sitting between them. Germline CDR1 MDHEN, CDR2 SYDVKM. This CDR3 region has 15 residues. CDR3 sequence reads: CASSLGLANTDTQYF. CDR3 coding DNA: TGTGCCAGCAGTTTAGGGCTAGCCAACACAGATACGCAGTATTTT.

This rearrangement joins TRBV2 to TRBJ2-4, with 8 bases fitting TRBD2. V lost 5 bases to trimming and J lost 1 base; unmatched junction nucleotides: 13. Germline V gene data show CDR1 as SNHLY and CDR2 as FYNNEI. CDR3 size: 18 residues. CDR3 in amino acids: CASSPGASGPSAKNIQYF. CDR3 sequence (DNA): TGTGCCAGCAGTCCTGGGGCTAGCGGGCCCTCGGCCAAAAACATTCAGTACTTC.

The V call is TRBV28, the J call TRBJ2-3; TRBD2 agrees at 12 bases. The CDR3 covers 16 residues. V lost 8 bases to trimming and J lost 5 bases; unmatched junction nucleotides: 11. The germline gives CDR1 MDHEN, CDR2 SYDVKM. The CDR3 region is CASSGRLLAGGDTQYF. In nucleotides, the CDR3 is TGTGCCAGCTCGGGACGGTTACTAGCGGGAGGAGATACGCAGTATTTT.

This clone was counted only a few times. The V call is TRBV5-5, the J call TRBJ2-7; D is perhaps TRBD1 (5 bases). V lost 0 bases to trimming and J lost 0 bases, with 10 bases between them. CDR1 and CDR2 (germline): SGHKS, YYEKEE (reference sequence). This CDR3 spans 15 amino acids. Here the CDR3 reads CASSLAWGTSYEQYF. In nucleotides, the CDR3 is TGTGCCAGCAGCTTGGCCTGGGGCACCTCCTACGAGCAGTACTTC.

The chain carries TRBV25-1 and TRBJ2-1; 8 positions match TRBD2. V shed 1 base and J 4 bases; nucleotides not matched to a gene: 6. From germline, CDR1 is MGHDK and CDR2 SYGVNS. The CDR3 loop spans 16 amino acids. DNA for the CDR3: TGTGCCAGCAGTGAATCGGGGGGGTTCCAATACAATGAGCAGTTCTTC. It codes for CASSESGGFQYNEQFF.

The gene calls are TRBV27 and TRBJ2-1; 8 positions agree with TRBD2. CDR1 is MNHEY, CDR2 SMNVEV, per germline (reference sequence). There are 15 residues in the CDR3. The junction had 13 bases not matched to a gene; V was cut back by 7 bases and J by 8 bases. DNA for the CDR3: TGTGCCAGCAACCCAGCGGGAGTGCCGTGGGATGAGCAGTTCTTC. It is translated as CASNPAGVPWDEQFF.

The V and J genes are TRBV29-1 and TRBJ2-7; 11 bases agree with TRBD1. The CDR3 runs to 14 residues. Unmatched junction bases numbered 6, after V lost 7 bases and J lost 1 base. Per germline, CDR1 SQVTM and CDR2 ANQGSEA. The CDR3: CSALGTGGSYEQYF. CDR3 bases: TGCAGCGCGTTAGGGACAGGGGGTTCCTACGAGCAGTACTTC.

The chain carries TRBV7-6 and TRBJ2-1; 7 bases agree with TRBD2. This CDR3 region has 20 residues. Germline CDR1 SGHVS, CDR2 FNYEAQ. After removal of 6 bases from V and 4 bases from J, the junction contained 24 bases not matched to a gene. CDR3 in amino acids: CASSGGEGPWGSRDYNEQFF. For the CDR3, the DNA is TGTGCCAGCAGTGGGGGGGAGGGCCCTTGGGGTTCTAGAGATTACAATGAGCAGTTCTTC.

The chain is built from TRBV7-9 and TRBJ2-2; the match to TRBD2 covers 7 bases. Trimming at V came to 1 base and at J to 4 bases, leaving 3 bases not matched to a gene. CDR3 length: 15 amino acids. CDR1 is SEHNR, CDR2 FQNEAQ, per germline (reference sequence). The CDR3 DNA sequence: TGTGCCAGCAGCTTAGTGGCGGGAGCCACCGGGGAGCTGTTTTTT. It is translated as CASSLVAGATGELFF.

This chain uses TRBV6-1 with TRBJ1-5; perhaps TRBD1 as D (5 bases). Germline V gene sequence: CDR1 MNHNS, CDR2 SASEGT. The CDR3 runs 11 residues. The germline V and J ends were trimmed by 10 bases and 4 bases, with 8 bases remaining between them. The CDR3 sequence is CAISGNQPQHF. The CDR3 nucleotides are TGTGCCATCTCAGGGAATCAGCCCCAGCATTTT.

This clone was seen just once. The CDR3 here is CASSDEGGGGNTIYF. As DNA, the CDR3 is TGTGCCAGCAGTGATGAGGGAGGAGGTGGAAACACCATATATTTT. The chain uses TRBV6-1 and TRBJ1-3, with D unclear. The V end was cut by 3 bases, the J end by 3 bases, with 12 bases between. In germline, CDR1 is MNHNS, CDR2 SASEGT. This CDR3 has 15 amino acids.

The CDR3 DNA reads TGTGCCAGTAGCGGACTAGCGGGAGGCGAGCAGTTCTTC. Protein product: CASSGLAGGEQFF. The chain joins TRBV19 to TRBJ2-1; the match to TRBD2 covers 14 bases. The CDR3 extends over 13 amino acids. CDR1 is LNHDA, CDR2 SQIVND, per germline (reference sequence). The V and J ends lost 6 bases and 10 bases, in that order; junction bases with no gene match: 2.

The J gene is TRBJ1-2, the V gene TRBV6-5; D unclear. V lost 6 bases to trimming and J lost 4 bases, with 15 bases between them. Germline V gives CDR1 MNHEY, CDR2 SVGAGI. The CDR3 totals 14 residues. CDR3 protein: CASRAVLHRYGYTF. Here the CDR3 DNA reads TGTGCCAGCAGGGCTGTTCTTCATCGCTATGGCTACACCTTC.

This chain joins TRBV15 and TRBJ2-7; D uncertain. Germline lookup yields CDR1 LNHNV and CDR2 YYDKDF (reference sequence). V dropped 0 bases and J dropped 0 bases, with 12 bases sitting between them. This CDR3 comprises 16 residues. This CDR3 is CATSREALENSYEQYF. CDR3 nucleotide sequence: TGTGCCACCAGCAGAGAAGCTTTGGAGAACTCCTACGAGCAGTACTTC.

This clone occurred a few times. V and J are TRBV6-1 and TRBJ1-4; a possible D gene is TRBD1 (5 bases). With 1 base removed from V and 15 bases from J, the gap between germline ends came to 21 bases. The CDR3 is 15 amino acids. Germline V gene sequence: CDR1 MNHNS, CDR2 SASEGT. Here the CDR3 DNA reads TGTGCCAGCAGTGAAGGGAGGGACGGCGGGGTTTCGGTGTTTTTT. Residues: CASSEGRDGGVSVFF.

J is TRBJ2-1 and V is TRBV27; 10 nucleotides line up with TRBD2. CDR1 is MNHEY and CDR2 is SMNVEV in the germline V gene (reference sequence). CDR3 size: 18 residues. Losses at the gene ends were 7 bases for V and 0 bases for J; bases not matched to a gene: 12. CDR3 bases: TGTGCCAGCATCCTTAGCGGGGGGCTCCGGAGCTCCTACAATGAGCAGTTCTTC. Protein product: CASILSGGLRSSYNEQFF.

The V gene is TRBV6-4, the J gene TRBJ2-7; TRBD1 matches at 12 bases. Germline CDR1 reads MRHNA; CDR2 reads SNTAGT. J lost 5 bases, V lost 4 bases, and 9 bases had no gene match. This CDR3 contains 16 residues. The CDR3 here is CASSALPGQGAHEQYF. The CDR3 nucleotides read TGTGCCAGCAGTGCCCTACCGGGACAGGGGGCTCACGAGCAGTACTTC.

The chain is built from TRBV12-5 and TRBJ1-2, with a possible D match to TRBD1 (5 bases). The germline V gene encodes CDR1 LGHNT and CDR2 FRNRAP. CDR3 length: 15 amino acids. Between the trimmed V and J ends, which lost 4 bases and 7 bases, there was a span of 19 bases. As DNA, the CDR3 is TGTGCTAGTGGTTATGGCACGGGGGTCTCACCTGGCTACACCTTC. It codes for CASGYGTGVSPGYTF.

The chain links TRBV29-1 to TRBJ2-5, with D maybe TRBD1 (6 bases). CDR1 SQVTM and CDR2 ANQGSEA come from the germline V gene. This CDR3 contains 16 residues. Trimming pared 6 bases from V and 1 base from J, leaving 21 bases between. In nucleotides, the CDR3 is TGCAGCGTCCTAGTTCCTGACAGGAGTCCCCAAGAGACCCAGTACTTC. Translating gives CSVLVPDRSPQETQYF.

The V and J genes are TRBV5-4 and TRBJ1-2, with 12 bases matching TRBD1. CDR1 SGHNT and CDR2 YYREEE come from the germline V gene (reference sequence). CDR3 size: 17 residues. The V segment lost 2 bases and the J segment 3 bases; nucleotides outside the gene matches: 8. CDR3 region: CASSFGTGGGTYYGYTF. In nucleotides, the CDR3 is TGTGCCAGCAGCTTTGGGACAGGGGGCGGAACCTACTATGGCTACACCTTC.